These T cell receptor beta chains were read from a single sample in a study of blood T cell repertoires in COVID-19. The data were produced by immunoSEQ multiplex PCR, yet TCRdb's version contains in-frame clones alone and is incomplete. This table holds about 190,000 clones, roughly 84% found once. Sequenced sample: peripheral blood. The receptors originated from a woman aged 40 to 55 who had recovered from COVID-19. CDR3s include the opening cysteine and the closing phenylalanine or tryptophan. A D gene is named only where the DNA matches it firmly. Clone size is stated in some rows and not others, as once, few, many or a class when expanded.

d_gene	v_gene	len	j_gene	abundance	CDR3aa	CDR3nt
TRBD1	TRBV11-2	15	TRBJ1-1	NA	CASSSRQGRGTEAFF	TGTGCCAGCAGCTCCCGACAGGGTAGGGGCACTGAAGCTTTCTTT
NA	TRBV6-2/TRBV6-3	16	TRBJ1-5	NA	CASSPRLHRGNQPQHF	TGTGCCAGCAGTCCGAGATTGCACAGGGGCAATCAGCCCCAGCATTTT
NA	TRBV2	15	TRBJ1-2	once	CASSGVPGQFSGYTF	TGTGCCAGCAGCGGGGTACCGGGACAATTTAGTGGCTACACCTTC
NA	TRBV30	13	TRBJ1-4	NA	CAWSGTNNEKLFF	TGTGCCTGGAGCGGGACAAATAATGAAAAACTGTTTTTT
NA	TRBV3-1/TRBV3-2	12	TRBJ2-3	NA	CASSSYTDTQYF	TGTGCCAGCAGCTCGTACACAGATACGCAGTATTTT
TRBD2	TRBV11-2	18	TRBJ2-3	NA	CASSLPPGLAGAADTQYF	TGTGCCAGCAGCCTACCCCCGGGACTAGCGGGAGCTGCAGATACGCAGTATTTT
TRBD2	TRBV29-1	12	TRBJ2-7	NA	CSGSYGGFEQYF	TGCAGCGGGTCCTACGGGGGGTTTGAGCAGTACTTC
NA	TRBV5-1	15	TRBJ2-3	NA	CASSLGLESTDTQYF	TGCGCCAGCAGCTTGGGACTAGAAAGCACAGATACGCAGTATTTT
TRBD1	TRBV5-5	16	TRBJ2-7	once	CASSFQMDRAGYEQYF	TGTGCCAGCAGCTTTCAAATGGACAGGGCGGGTTACGAGCAGTACTTC
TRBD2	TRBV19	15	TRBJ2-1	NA	CASSQASGTYNEQFF	TGTGCCAGTAGTCAGGCTAGCGGGACCTACAATGAGCAGTTCTTC
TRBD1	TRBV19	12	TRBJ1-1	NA	CASSYGGTGAFF	TGTGCCAGTAGTTATGGAGGGACAGGGGCTTTCTTT
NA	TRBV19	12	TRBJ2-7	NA	CASNRGHYEQYF	TGTGCCAGTAATCGCGGCCACTACGAGCAGTACTTC
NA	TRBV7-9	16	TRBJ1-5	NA	CASSLAVGQHNQPQHF	TGTGCCAGCAGCTTAGCGGTAGGACAGCACAATCAGCCCCAGCATTTT
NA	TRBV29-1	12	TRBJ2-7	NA	CSVGGSTREQYF	TGCAGCGTCGGAGGGTCGACCCGGGAGCAGTACTTC
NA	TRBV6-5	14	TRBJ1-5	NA	CASRRETGGQPQHF	TGTGCCAGCAGGCGGGAAACCGGCGGTCAGCCCCAGCATTTT
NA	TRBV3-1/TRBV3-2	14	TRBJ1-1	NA	CASSQVGENTEAFF	TGTGCCAGCAGCCAAGTCGGGGAGAACACTGAAGCTTTCTTT
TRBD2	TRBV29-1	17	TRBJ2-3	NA	CSVEDPWASGGSDTQYF	TGCAGCGTTGAAGACCCCTGGGCTAGCGGAGGGTCGGATACGCAGTATTTT
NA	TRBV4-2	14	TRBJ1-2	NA	CASSLQEPSDGYTF	TGTGCCAGCAGCCTTCAGGAACCGTCTGATGGCTACACCTTC
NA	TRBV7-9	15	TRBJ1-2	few	CASSPTQTRNYGYTF	TGTGCCAGCAGCCCAACTCAAACTCGGAACTATGGCTACACCTTC
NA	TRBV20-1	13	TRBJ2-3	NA	CSASRQGRDTQYF	TGCAGTGCTAGTCGGCAGGGAAGAGATACGCAGTATTTT
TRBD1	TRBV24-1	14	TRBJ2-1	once	CATSETGYYNEQFF	TGTGCCACCAGTGAGACAGGGTATTACAATGAGCAGTTCTTC
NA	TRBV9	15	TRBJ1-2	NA	CASSVAPRGRDGYTF	TGTGCCAGCAGCGTAGCCCCCCGAGGGAGGGATGGCTACACCTTC
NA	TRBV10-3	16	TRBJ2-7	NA	CAIRGGTAEGGYEQYF	TGTGCCATCAGAGGAGGGACAGCGGAAGGGGGCTACGAGCAGTACTTC
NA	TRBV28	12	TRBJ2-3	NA	CASSFRGHTQYF	TGTGCCAGCAGTTTCAGGGGTCATACGCAGTATTTT
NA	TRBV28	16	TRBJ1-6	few	CASSPLGDSYNSPLHF	TGTGCCAGCAGTCCCCTAGGGGACTCCTATAATTCACCCCTCCACTTT
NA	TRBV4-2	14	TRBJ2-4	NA	CASSQDRGKNIQYF	TGTGCCAGCAGCCAAGACAGGGGCAAAAACATTCAGTACTTC
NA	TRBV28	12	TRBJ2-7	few	CASSQQPYEQYF	TGTGCCAGCAGTCAACAGCCCTACGAGCAGTACTTC
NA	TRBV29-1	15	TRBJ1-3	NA	CSVHTDRPSGNTIYF	TGCAGCGTTCATACGGACAGACCCTCTGGAAACACCATATATTTT
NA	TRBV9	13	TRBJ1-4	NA	CASSGPVNEKLFF	TGTGCCAGCAGCGGCCCGGTGAATGAAAAACTGTTTTTT
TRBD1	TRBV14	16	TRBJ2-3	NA	CASSRPATGFTDTQYF	TGTGCCAGCAGCCGGCCTGCGACAGGGTTCACAGATACGCAGTATTTT
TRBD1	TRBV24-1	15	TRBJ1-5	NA	CATSGGQGSNQPQHF	TGTGCCACCAGTGGTGGACAGGGAAGCAATCAGCCCCAGCATTTT
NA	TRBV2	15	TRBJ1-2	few	CASRPDRTPNYGYTF	TGTGCCAGCAGACCCGACAGGACCCCTAACTATGGCTACACCTTC
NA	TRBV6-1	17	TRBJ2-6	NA	CASSGRPDFSGANVLTF	TGTGCCAGCAGTGGGAGGCCTGACTTTTCTGGGGCCAACGTCCTGACTTTC
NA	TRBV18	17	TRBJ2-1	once	CASSGTLGTGINNEQFF	TGTGCCAGCTCCGGTACCCTCGGGACTGGGATTAACAATGAGCAGTTCTTC
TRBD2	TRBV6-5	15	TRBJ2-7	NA	CASSYSGLAGGEQYF	TGTGCCAGCAGTTACTCGGGACTAGCGGGAGGGGAGCAGTACTTC
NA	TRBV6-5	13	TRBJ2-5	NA	CASWKQGGETQYF	TGTGCCTCGTGGAAACAGGGTGGAGAGACCCAGTACTTC
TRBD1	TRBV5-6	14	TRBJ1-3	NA	CASSPQGAGYTIYF	TGTGCCAGCAGCCCACAGGGGGCAGGTTACACCATATATTTT
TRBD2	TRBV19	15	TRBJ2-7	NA	CASSMAGRATYEQYF	TGTGCCAGTAGTATGGCGGGGAGGGCGACCTACGAGCAGTACTTC
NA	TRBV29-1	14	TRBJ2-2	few	CSVIGLAGAGELFF	TGCAGCGTTATCGGTCTGGCGGGCGCCGGGGAGCTGTTTTTT
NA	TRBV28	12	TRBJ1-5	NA	CASRGSNQPQHF	TGTGCCAGTAGGGGGAGCAATCAGCCCCAGCATTTT
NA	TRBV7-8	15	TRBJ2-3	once	CASSIPGYSTDTQYF	TGTGCCAGCAGCATCCCGGGGTATAGCACAGATACGCAGTATTTT
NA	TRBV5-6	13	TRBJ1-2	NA	CASSTGRGYGYTF	TGTGCCAGCAGCACCGGTCGGGGGTACGGCTACACCTTC
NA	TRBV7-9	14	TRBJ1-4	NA	CASSLASYNEKLFF	TGTGCCAGCAGCTTAGCGAGTTATAATGAAAAACTGTTTTTT
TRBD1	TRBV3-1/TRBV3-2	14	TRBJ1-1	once	CASSLAAGQGRAFF	TGTGCCAGCAGCCTCGCTGCGGGACAGGGTCGAGCTTTCTTT
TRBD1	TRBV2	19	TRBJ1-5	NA	CASSEVGGQPRWDNQPQHF	TGTGCCAGCAGTGAAGTTGGGGGACAGCCAAGGTGGGACAATCAGCCCCAGCATTTT
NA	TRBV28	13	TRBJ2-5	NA	CASNDSGVETQYF	TGTGCCAGCAATGACTCAGGGGTCGAGACCCAGTACTTC
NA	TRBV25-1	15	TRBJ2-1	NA	CASSELGGSYNEQFF	TGTGCCAGCAGTGAATTAGGGGGCTCCTACAATGAGCAGTTCTTC
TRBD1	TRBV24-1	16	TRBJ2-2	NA	CATSDSGTGETGELFF	TGTGCCACCAGTGATTCCGGGACAGGGGAGACCGGGGAGCTGTTTTTT
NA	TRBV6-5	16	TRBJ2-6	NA	CASSYSGASGANVLTF	TGTGCCAGCAGTTACTCGGGCGCCTCTGGGGCCAACGTCCTGACTTTC
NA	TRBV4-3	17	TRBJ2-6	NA	CASSQDPNRAGANVLTF	TGCGCCAGCAGCCAAGACCCCAACAGGGCTGGGGCCAACGTCCTGACTTTC
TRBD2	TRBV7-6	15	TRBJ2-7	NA	CASSSIGLAGHEQYF	TGTGCCAGCAGCTCCATTGGACTAGCGGGGCACGAGCAGTACTTC
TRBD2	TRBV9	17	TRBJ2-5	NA	CASSVAAGLAGSETQYF	TGTGCCAGCAGCGTAGCTGCCGGACTAGCGGGTTCGGAGACCCAGTACTTC
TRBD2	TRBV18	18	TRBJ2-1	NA	CASSQQNLLAGTVGEQFF	TGTGCCAGCTCGCAACAAAACCTTCTAGCGGGTACAGTGGGGGAGCAGTTCTTC
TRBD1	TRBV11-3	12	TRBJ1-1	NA	CASSTRQGEAFF	TGTGCCAGCAGCACCCGACAGGGAGAAGCTTTCTTT
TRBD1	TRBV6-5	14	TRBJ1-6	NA	CASSWDRDDSPLHF	TGTGCCAGCAGTTGGGACAGGGATGATTCACCCCTCCACTTT
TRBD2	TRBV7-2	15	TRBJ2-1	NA	CASSLAIAGSYEQFF	TGTGCCAGCAGCTTAGCCATAGCGGGATCCTATGAGCAGTTCTTC